The 5 T cell receptor beta chains reported below all come from one sample, sequenced in a study of cytomegalovirus exposure and HLA in healthy donors. Here immunoSEQ multiplex PCR was the method, and the copy in TCRdb shows in-frame clones only, minus some. The table records about 240,000 clones, approximately 86% of them present only once. Sequenced material: PBMCs. These TCRs come from a woman under 40 in good health and CMV-seropositive.

This rearrangement joins TRBV5-1 to TRBJ1-5; no clear D. Looked up from germline, CDR1 is SGHRS and CDR2 is YFSETQ. This CDR3 is 15 amino acids long. Deletions cut 0 bases from V and 7 bases from J, with 14 bases between. CDR3 in DNA: TGCGCCAGCAGCTTGGGTCCCCCCGAGGCACAGCCCCAGCATTTT. It specifies CASSLGPPEAQPQHF.

This chain joins TRBV5-1 and TRBJ2-1; 9 bases are shared with TRBD2. After removal of 2 bases from V and 14 bases from J, the junction contained 11 bases not matched to a gene. There are 14 residues in the CDR3. Looked up from germline, CDR1 is SGHRS and CDR2 is YFSETQ. The CDR3 reads CASSFQAGGDMKFF. The DNA for the CDR3 is TGCGCCAGCAGCTTCCAAGCGGGAGGTGATATGAAGTTCTTC. Looking up the rest from reference TRBV5-1 and TRBJ2-1 gives the full variable domain: KAGVTQTPRYLIKTRGQQVTLSCSPISGHRSVSWYQQTPGQGLQFLFEYFSETQRNKGNFPGRFSGRQFSNSRSEMNVSTLELGDSALYLCASSFQAGGDMKFFGPGTRLTVL.

The CDR3 DNA reads as TGTGCCAGCAGCTCCCTAGCGGCCGTCTCCTACGAGCAGTACTTC. Translated, it gives CASSSLAAVSYEQYF. V and J are TRBV25-1 and TRBJ2-7; TRBD2 matches at 7 bases. Germline V gene lookup returns CDR1 MGHDK and CDR2 SYGVNS. Trimming cost V 6 bases and J 0 bases; bases outside gene matches: 8. The CDR3 sequence is 15 residues long.

The chain links TRBV5-1 to TRBJ1-2; D is uncertain. Trimming left V 4 bases short and J 0 bases short, with 7 bases between. The germline V gene has CDR1 SGHRS and CDR2 YFSETQ. The CDR3 covers 13 residues. This CDR3 reads CASSEQTNYGYTF. CDR3 nucleotide sequence: TGCGCCAGCAGCGAACAGACTAACTATGGCTACACCTTC.

This chain joins TRBV5-1 and TRBJ2-1, with 9 bases lining up with TRBD2. V lost 4 bases to trimming and J lost 9 bases; unmatched junction nucleotides: 8. This CDR3 is built from 14 residues. Germline V lookup: CDR1 SGHRS, CDR2 YFSETQ. The CDR3 region has the DNA TGCGCCAGCAGCCTGGCTAGCGGGATTACTGAGCAGTTCTTC. Translated, it gives CASSLASGITEQFF.